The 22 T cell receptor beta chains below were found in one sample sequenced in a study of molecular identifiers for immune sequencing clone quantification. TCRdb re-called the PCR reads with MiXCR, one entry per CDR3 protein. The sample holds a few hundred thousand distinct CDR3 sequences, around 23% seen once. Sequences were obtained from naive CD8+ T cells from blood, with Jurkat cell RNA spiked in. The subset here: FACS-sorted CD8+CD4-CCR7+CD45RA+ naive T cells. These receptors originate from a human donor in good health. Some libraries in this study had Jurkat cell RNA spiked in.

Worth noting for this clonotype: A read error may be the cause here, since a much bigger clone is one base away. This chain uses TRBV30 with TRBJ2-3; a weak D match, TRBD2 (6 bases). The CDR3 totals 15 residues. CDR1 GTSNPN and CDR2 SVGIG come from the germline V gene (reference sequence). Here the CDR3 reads CAWGTTGLSTDTQCF. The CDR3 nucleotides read TGTGCCTGGGGTACAACGGGACTCAGCACAGATACGCAGTGTTTT.

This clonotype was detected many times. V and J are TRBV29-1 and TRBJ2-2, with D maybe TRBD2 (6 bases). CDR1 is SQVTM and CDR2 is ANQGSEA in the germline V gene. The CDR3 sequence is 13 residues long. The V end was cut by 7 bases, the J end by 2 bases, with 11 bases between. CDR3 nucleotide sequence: TGCAGCGGAAGTGCGGGAAACACCGGGGAGCTGTTTTTT. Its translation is CSGSAGNTGELFF.

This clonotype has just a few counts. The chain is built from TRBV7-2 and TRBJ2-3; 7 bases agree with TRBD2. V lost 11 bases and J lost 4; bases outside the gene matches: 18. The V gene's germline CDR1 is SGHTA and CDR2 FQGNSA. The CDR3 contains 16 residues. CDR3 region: CARRTLGGGEADTQYF. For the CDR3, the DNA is TGTGCCCGCCGCACTCTTGGGGGGGGGGAGGCAGATACGCAGTATTTT.

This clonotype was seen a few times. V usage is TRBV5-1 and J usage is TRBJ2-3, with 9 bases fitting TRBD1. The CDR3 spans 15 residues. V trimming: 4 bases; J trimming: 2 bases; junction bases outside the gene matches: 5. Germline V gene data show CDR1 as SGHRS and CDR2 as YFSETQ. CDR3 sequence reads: CASSPWDRVTDTQYF. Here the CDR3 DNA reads TGCGCCAGCAGCCCGTGGGACAGGGTCACAGATACGCAGTATTTT. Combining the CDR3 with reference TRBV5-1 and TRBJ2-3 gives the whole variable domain KAGVTQTPRYLIKTRGQQVTLSCSPISGHRSVSWYQQTPGQGLQFLFEYFSETQRNKGNFPGRFSGRQFSNSRSEMNVSTLELGDSALYLCASSPWDRVTDTQYFGPGTRLTVL.

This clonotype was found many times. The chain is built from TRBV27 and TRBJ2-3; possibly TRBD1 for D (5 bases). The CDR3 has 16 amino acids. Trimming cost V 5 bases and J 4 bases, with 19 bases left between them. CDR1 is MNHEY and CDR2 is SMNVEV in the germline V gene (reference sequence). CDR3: CASSPNGHPASDTQYF. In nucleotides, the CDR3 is TGTGCCAGCAGTCCCAACGGACATCCGGCATCAGATACGCAGTATTTT.

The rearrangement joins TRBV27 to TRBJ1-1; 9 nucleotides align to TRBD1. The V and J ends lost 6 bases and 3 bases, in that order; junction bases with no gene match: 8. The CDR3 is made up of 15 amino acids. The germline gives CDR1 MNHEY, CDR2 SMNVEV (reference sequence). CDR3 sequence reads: CASRTRDRVHTEAFF. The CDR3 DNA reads TGTGCCAGCAGAACCCGGGACAGGGTCCACACTGAAGCTTTCTTT.

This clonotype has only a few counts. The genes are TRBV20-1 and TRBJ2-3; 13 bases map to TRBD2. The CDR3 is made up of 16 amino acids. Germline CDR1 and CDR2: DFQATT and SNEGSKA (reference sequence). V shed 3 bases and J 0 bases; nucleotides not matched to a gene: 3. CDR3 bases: TGCAGTGCTAGGGGGACTAGCGGGACCAGCACAGATACGCAGTATTTT. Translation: CSARGTSGTSTDTQYF.

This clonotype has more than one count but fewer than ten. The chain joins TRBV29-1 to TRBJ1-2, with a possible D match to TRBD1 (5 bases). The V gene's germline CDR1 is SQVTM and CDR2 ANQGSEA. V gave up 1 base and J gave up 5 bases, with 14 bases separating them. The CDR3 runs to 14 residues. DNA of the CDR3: TGCAGCGTTGAAGTCGGAGGGACTGGTTATGGCTACACCTTC. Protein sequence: CSVEVGGTGYGYTF.

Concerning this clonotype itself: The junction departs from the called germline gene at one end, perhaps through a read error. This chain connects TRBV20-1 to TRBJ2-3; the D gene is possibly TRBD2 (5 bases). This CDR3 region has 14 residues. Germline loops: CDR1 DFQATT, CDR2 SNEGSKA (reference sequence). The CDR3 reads CSARVAPEADTRYF. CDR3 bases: TGCAGTGCTAGAGTAGCGCCGGAGGCGGATACGCGGTATTTT.

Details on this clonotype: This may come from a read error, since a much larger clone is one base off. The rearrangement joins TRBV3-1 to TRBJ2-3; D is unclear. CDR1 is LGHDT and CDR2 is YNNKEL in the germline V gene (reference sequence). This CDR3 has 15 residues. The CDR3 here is CASSHKGGSTDMQYF. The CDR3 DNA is TGTGCCAGCAGCCACAAGGGCGGATCCACAGATATGCAGTATTTT.

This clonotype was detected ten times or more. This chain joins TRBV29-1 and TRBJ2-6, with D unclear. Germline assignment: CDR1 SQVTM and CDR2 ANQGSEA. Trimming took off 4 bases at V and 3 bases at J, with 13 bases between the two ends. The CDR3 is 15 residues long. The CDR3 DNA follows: TGCAGCGTTGCGGAGTACGTTAGTGGGGCCAACGTCCTGACTTTC. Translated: CSVAEYVSGANVLTF.

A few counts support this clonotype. CDR3 amino acids: CASSIGKRAEQYF. The CDR3 DNA follows: TGTGCCAGTAGTATAGGAAAAAGGGCCGAGCAGTACTTC. The chain carries TRBV19 and TRBJ2-7, with D unresolved. V lost 1 base and J 6 bases, leaving 10 bases between the germline ends. Germline CDR1 is LNHDA and CDR2 is SQIVND (reference sequence). This CDR3 comprises 13 residues.

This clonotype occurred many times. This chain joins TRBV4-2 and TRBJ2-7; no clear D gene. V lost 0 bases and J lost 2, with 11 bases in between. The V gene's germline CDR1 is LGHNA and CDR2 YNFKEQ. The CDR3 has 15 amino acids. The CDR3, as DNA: TGTGCCAGCAGCCAAGAACCCGGGCCCACCTACGAGCAGTACTTC. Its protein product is CASSQEPGPTYEQYF.

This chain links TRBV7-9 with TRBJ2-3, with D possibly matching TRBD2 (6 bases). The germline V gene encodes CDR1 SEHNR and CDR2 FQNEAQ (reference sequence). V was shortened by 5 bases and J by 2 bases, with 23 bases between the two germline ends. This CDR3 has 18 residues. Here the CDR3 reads CASSDPGETTNYTDTQYF. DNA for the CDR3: TGTGCCAGCAGCGACCCGGGGGAAACCACTAACTACACAGATACGCAGTATTTT.

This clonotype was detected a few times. CDR3 amino acids: CSVEPQGAYNEQFF. CDR3 coding DNA: TGCAGCGTTGAGCCACAGGGGGCCTACAATGAGCAGTTCTTC. The chain combines TRBV29-1 with TRBJ2-1; 8 bases fit TRBD1. Germline-derived CDR1 and CDR2 are SQVTM and ANQGSEA. The ends lost 3 bases at V and 2 bases at J; junction bases unmatched: 3. The CDR3 spans 14 residues.

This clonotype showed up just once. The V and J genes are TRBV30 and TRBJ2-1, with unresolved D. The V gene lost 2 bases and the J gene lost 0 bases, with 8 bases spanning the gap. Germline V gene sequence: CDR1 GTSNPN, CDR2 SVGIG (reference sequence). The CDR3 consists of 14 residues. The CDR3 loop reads CAWSTPNSYNEQFF. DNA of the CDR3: TGTGCCTGGAGTACGCCCAACTCCTACAATGAGCAGTTCTTC. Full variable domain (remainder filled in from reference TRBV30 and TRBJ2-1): SQTIHQWPATLVQPVGSPLSLECTVEGTSNPNLYWYRQAAGRGLQLLFYSVGIGQISSEVPQNLSASRPQDRQFILSSKKLLLSDSGFYLCAWSTPNSYNEQFFGPGTRLTVL.

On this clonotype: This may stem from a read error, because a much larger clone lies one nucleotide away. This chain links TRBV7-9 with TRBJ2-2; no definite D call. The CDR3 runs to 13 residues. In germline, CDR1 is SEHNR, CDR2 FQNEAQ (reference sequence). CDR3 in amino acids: CAGSLSNTGELFF. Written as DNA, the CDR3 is TGTGCCGGCAGCTTATCGAACACCGGGGAGCTGTTTTTT.

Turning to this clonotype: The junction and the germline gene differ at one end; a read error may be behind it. CDR3 sequence reads: CASSVGNTETFF. In DNA form, the CDR3 reads TGTGCCAGCAGCGTGGGTAACACTGAAACTTTCTTT. V usage is TRBV13 and J usage is TRBJ1-1; no reliable D call. Germline V CDR1 and CDR2: PRHDT, FYEKMQ (reference sequence). This CDR3 is 12 amino acids long.

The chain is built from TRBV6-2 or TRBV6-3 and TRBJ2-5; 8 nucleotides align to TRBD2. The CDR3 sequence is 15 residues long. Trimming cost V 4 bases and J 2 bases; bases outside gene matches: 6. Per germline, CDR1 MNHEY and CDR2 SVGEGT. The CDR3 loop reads CASSLTLAGQETQYF. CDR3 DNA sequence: TGTGCCAGCAGTTTAACTTTAGCGGGACAAGAGACCCAGTACTTC.

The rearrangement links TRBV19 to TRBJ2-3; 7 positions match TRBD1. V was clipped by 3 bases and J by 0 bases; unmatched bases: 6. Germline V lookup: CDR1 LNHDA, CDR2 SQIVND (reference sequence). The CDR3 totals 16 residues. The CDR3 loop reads CASSIPDRASTDTQYF. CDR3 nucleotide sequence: TGTGCCAGTAGTATCCCCGACAGGGCCAGCACAGATACGCAGTATTTT.

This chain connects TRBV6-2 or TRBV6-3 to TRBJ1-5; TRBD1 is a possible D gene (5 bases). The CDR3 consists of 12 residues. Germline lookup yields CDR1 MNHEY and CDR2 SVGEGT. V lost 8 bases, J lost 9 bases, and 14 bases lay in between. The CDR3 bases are TGTGCCAGCGGGGACGGTGCGTGGCCCCAGCATTTT. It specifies CASGDGAWPQHF.

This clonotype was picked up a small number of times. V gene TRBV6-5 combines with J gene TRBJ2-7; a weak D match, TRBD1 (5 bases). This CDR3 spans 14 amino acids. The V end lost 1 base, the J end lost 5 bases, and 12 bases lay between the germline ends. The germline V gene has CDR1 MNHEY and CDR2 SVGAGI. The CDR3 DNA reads TGTGCCAGCAGTTACTTTCAGGGTTCCCACGAGCAGTACTTC. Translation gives CASSYFQGSHEQYF.